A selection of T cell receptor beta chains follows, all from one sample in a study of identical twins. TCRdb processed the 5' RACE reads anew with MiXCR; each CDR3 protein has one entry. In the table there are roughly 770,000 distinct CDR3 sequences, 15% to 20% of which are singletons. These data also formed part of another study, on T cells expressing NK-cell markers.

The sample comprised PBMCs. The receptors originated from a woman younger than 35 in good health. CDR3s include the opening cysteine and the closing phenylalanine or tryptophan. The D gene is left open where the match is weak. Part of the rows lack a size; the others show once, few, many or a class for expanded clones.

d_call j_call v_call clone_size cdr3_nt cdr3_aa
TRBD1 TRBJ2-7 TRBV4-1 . TGCGCCAGCAGCCAAGACGACGGGACAGGGGTCTCCTACGAGCAGTACTTC CASSQDDGTGVSYEQYF
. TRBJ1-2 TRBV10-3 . TGTGCCATCAGTGAGGATTCACGCTATGGCTACACCTTC CAISEDSRYGYTF
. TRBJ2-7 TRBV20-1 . TGCAGTGCTAGGCCCCGGAGCGGCGTCTACGAGCAGTACTTC CSARPRSGVYEQYF
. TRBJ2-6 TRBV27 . TGTGCCAGCAAGTGGCAAGCATCCGGGGCCAACGTCCTGACTTTC CASKWQASGANVLTF
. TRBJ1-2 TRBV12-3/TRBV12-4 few TGTGCCAGTAAATTCGCAGGGAGGCATGGCTACACCTTC CASKFAGRHGYTF
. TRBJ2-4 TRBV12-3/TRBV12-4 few TGTGCCAGCAGGCGGGTGGGGGGAGCCAAAAACATTCAGTACTTC CASRRVGGAKNIQYF
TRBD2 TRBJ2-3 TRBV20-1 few TGCAGTGCTAGACGGGGGGGCCGAGGAGATACGCAGTATTTT CSARRGGRGDTQYF
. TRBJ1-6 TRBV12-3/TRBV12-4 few TGTGCCAGCACCTCCACCCACAGCACACCCCTCCACTTT CASTSTHSTPLHF
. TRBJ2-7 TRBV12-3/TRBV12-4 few TGTGCCAGCAGGGGGGGGCCGGGTCCCTACGAGCAGTACTTC CASRGGPGPYEQYF
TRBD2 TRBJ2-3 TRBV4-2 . TGTGCCAGCAGTTCTGTAGCGGGGGCAACAGATACGCAGTATTTT CASSSVAGATDTQYF
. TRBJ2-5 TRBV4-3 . TGCGCCAGCAGCCAAGATGACACAGGGTACCAAGAGACCCAGTACTTC CASSQDDTGYQETQYF
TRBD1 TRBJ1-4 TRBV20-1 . TGCAGTGCTAGAGGCAGGGGGGGTGAAAAACTGTTTTTT CSARGRGGEKLFF
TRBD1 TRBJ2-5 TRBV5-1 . TGCGCCAGCGGTTGGACAGGGCTAAGGGAGACCCAGTACTTC CASGWTGLRETQYF
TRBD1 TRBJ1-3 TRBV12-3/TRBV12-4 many TGTGCCAGCGGGACAGGTGGCAACACCATATATTTT CASGTGGNTIYF
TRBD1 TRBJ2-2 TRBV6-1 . TGTGCCAGCAGCCCCTGGACAGGGAGCTCCGGGGAGCTGTTTTTT CASSPWTGSSGELFF
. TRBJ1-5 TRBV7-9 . TGTGCCAGCAGCTCGTCGAGGGGCGAGGGCAATCAGCCCCAGCATTTT CASSSSRGEGNQPQHF
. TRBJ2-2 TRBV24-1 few TGTGCCACCAGTGAGGGGACGGCAGCGAACACCGGGGAGCTGTTTTTT CATSEGTAANTGELFF
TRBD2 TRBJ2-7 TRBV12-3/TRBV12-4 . TGTGCCTGCAGTTTAGTACGTTGGACTAGCGGGGGCCTCTCCTACGAGCAGTACTTC CACSLVRWTSGGLSYEQYF
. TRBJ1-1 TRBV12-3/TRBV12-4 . TGTGCCAGCACCTCTGGGGGTAAAGCTTTCTTT CASTSGGKAFF
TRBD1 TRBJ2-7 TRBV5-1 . TGCGCCAGCAGCCCAACTTTTCGGACAGGGACTTACGAGCAGTACTTC CASSPTFRTGTYEQYF
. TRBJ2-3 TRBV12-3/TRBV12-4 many TGTGCCAGCAGTTTAGAAGATACGCAGTATTTT CASSLEDTQYF
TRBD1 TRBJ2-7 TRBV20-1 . TGCAGTGCTAGAGCTCCCGGACAGGCCTACGAGCAGTACTTC CSARAPGQAYEQYF
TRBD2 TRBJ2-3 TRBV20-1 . TGCAGTGCTTCCCCCGGGGGGGTGGCAGATACGCAGTATTTT CSASPGGVADTQYF
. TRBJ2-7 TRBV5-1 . TGCGCCAGCAGCTTGGGGGTCGGCTTAGGGGAGCAGTACTTC CASSLGVGLGEQYF